Sequencing of this T cell receptor (beta chain) was carried out in a study of cytomegalovirus exposure and HLA in healthy donors. With V trimmed by 2 bases and J by 4 bases, 3 bases remained unmatched. The V gene's germline CDR1 is MNHEY and CDR2 SVGAGI. The length of the CDR3 is 14 residues. 13 Jbeta primers and 60 Vbeta primers were used for the PCR. Assay used: immunoSEQ multiplex PCR; TCRdb lists only in-frame clones, some missing. The sample lists 150,000 to 200,000 clones, around 65% seen once, with 2.5% to 3.5% in the top ten. This chain uses TRBV6-5 with TRBJ2-7; 9 nucleotides line up with TRBD1. Sequencing was carried out using PBMCs. This clonotype originated in a woman aged 40 to 55 in good health and CMV-seropositive. In DNA, the CDR3 is TGTGCCAGCAGTTACGGGACAGGGAAATACGAGCAGTACTTC. Protein: CASSYGTGKYEQYF.